These 17 T cell receptor beta chains were all obtained from the same sample, sequenced in a study of T cell repertoires and Cas9 in healthy adults. Some clones are missing from TCRdb's copy, which holds only in-frame ones; the method was immunoSEQ multiplex PCR. The data show fewer than 15,000 clones, around nine tenths seen once. The sequenced sample consisted of Tregs (CD4+, CD25+, CD127-, CD137-, CD154-) from PBMCs; culture status not recorded. These receptors were obtained from a human donor in good health.

The chain has TRBV7-2 and TRBJ2-3; TRBD2 aligns across 8 bases. V lost 6 bases, J lost 6 bases, and 14 bases stayed unmatched. This CDR3 has 16 residues. Germline assignment: CDR1 SGHTA and CDR2 FQGNSA. For the CDR3, the DNA is TGTGCCAGCAGACCAATCGGGGGGGCATTCTCCGATACGCAGTATTTT. Translated: CASRPIGGAFSDTQYF.

This chain links TRBV10-2 with TRBJ2-7; 7 positions agree with TRBD1. J lost 5 bases, V lost 4 bases, and 5 bases had no gene match. Germline assignment: CDR1 WSHSY and CDR2 SAAADI. This CDR3 is built from 13 residues. The CDR3 DNA reads TGCGCCAGCAGTGCTCCGACAGGGAACGAGCAGTACTTC. This sequence encodes CASSAPTGNEQYF.

The chain combines TRBV18 with TRBJ2-1, with TRBD2 identical over 9 bases. V gave up 3 bases and J gave up 4 bases; unmatched junction bases: 10. The CDR3 has 17 amino acids. Germline V gene sequence: CDR1 KGHSH, CDR2 LQKENI. CDR3 loop: CASSPTFGGGVYNEQFF. The DNA of the CDR3 is TGTGCCAGCTCACCTACGTTTGGCGGGGGGGTTTACAATGAGCAGTTCTTC.

This chain links TRBV9 with TRBJ1-5; D unresolved. The length of the CDR3 is 12 residues. V lost 1 base, J lost 6 bases, and 5 bases lay in between. Germline V gene sequence: CDR1 SGDLS, CDR2 YYNGEE. The CDR3 region has the DNA TGTGCCAGCAGCGTATTTAGTCAGCCCCAGCATTTT. Amino acid sequence: CASSVFSQPQHF.

The rearrangement joins TRBV5-1 to TRBJ1-2; TRBD1 agrees at 12 bases. With 2 bases clipped from V and 5 bases from J, the junction kept 4 bases outside the gene matches. The CDR3 is 15 residues long. Germline V gene data show CDR1 as SGHRS and CDR2 as YFSETQ. The CDR3 DNA follows: TGCGCCAGCAGCTTAGGGACAGGGGGCCTGTATGGCTACACCTTC. Translated: CASSLGTGGLYGYTF.

In its sample, this clone was seen once. The chain recombines TRBV6-6 with TRBJ1-2, with TRBD1 as a possible D gene (5 bases). The V end lost 6 bases, the J end lost 8 bases, and 13 bases lay between the germline ends. The CDR3 is made up of 12 amino acids. Germline values: CDR1 MNHNY, CDR2 SVGAGI (reference sequence). For the CDR3, the DNA is TGTGCCAGCAGGAGAGGACACGAAGGCTACACCTTC. Translating it yields CASRRGHEGYTF.

J is TRBJ1-2 and V is TRBV6-1; maybe TRBD1 (5 bases). The CDR3 sequence is 14 residues long. Germline values: CDR1 MNHNS, CDR2 SASEGT. Trimming pared 4 bases from V and 4 bases from J, leaving 13 bases between. Here the CDR3 reads CASSVGDRPYGYTF. CDR3 DNA sequence: TGTGCCAGCAGTGTAGGGGACCGACCCTATGGCTACACCTTC.

CDR3 in DNA: TGTGCCAGCGCCACAGGAACCGACTATGGCTACACCTTC. Its translation: CASATGTDYGYTF. This chain uses TRBV6-1 with TRBJ1-2, with D perhaps matching TRBD1 (5 bases). The CDR3 is 13 amino acids. Germline V gene sequence: CDR1 MNHNS, CDR2 SASEGT. Trimming took off 8 bases at V and 3 bases at J, with 13 bases between the two ends.

This clone occurred a few times. The J gene is TRBJ2-1, the V gene TRBV18; D gene ambiguous. From germline, CDR1 is KGHSH and CDR2 LQKENI. V lost 3 bases to trimming and J lost 6 bases, with 9 bases between them. The CDR3 totals 13 residues. The CDR3 region has the DNA TGTGCCAGCTCACCCCTCCCCCTCAATGAGCAGTTCTTC. Its translation is CASSPLPLNEQFF.

The rearrangement uses TRBV18 and TRBJ2-1; D is unresolved. Trimming shortened V by 1 base and J by 8 bases, and 6 bases separated the two germline ends. The CDR3 is 12 amino acids. The germline V gene encodes CDR1 KGHSH and CDR2 LQKENI. The CDR3 sequence: CASSPRRDEQFF. CDR3 in DNA: TGTGCCAGCTCACCACGGCGCGATGAGCAGTTCTTC.

V is TRBV7-3 and J is TRBJ2-1; the match to TRBD1 covers 7 bases. The germline V gene has CDR1 SGHTA and CDR2 FQGTGA. The length of the CDR3 is 13 residues. J was trimmed by 9 bases and V by 5 bases; bases with no gene match: 7. CDR3 sequence (DNA): TGTGCCAGCAGCAGACAGGGTTCGGGTGAGCAGTTCTTC. Encoded protein: CASSRQGSGEQFF.

The chain employs TRBV7-9 and TRBJ1-1; 7 bases fit TRBD1. The J segment lost 0 bases and the V segment lost 5 bases, leaving 6 bases of the junction unmatched. The CDR3 covers 15 residues. CDR1 and CDR2 from the germline V gene are SEHNR and FQNEAQ (reference sequence). The CDR3 coding sequence is TGTGCCAGCAGCCCCGGACAGGCCATGAACACTGAAGCTTTCTTT. Protein: CASSPGQAMNTEAFF.

The rearrangement joins TRBV2 to TRBJ2-5, with D perhaps matching TRBD1 (6 bases). Trimming cost V 6 bases and J 5 bases, with 13 bases left between them. The germline V gene has CDR1 SNHLY and CDR2 FYNNEI. The CDR3 is made up of 13 amino acids. The CDR3 sequence is CASRGRGWETQYF. The CDR3 DNA reads as TGTGCCAGCAGAGGCAGGGGATGGGAGACCCAGTACTTC.

The chain uses TRBV7-2 and TRBJ2-7, with TRBD1 matching over 7 bases. CDR3 length: 14 residues. Trimming cost V 6 bases and J 0 bases; bases outside gene matches: 5. CDR1 and CDR2 from the germline V gene are SGHTA and FQGNSA. The CDR3 spells CASRGGRSSYEQYF. The CDR3 region has the DNA TGTGCCAGCAGAGGGGGCCGCAGCTCCTACGAGCAGTACTTC.

The chain couples TRBV5-4 to TRBJ1-2; D is ambiguous. This CDR3 is 12 amino acids long. The V end was cut by 3 bases, the J end by 8 bases, with 11 bases between. The germline V gene encodes CDR1 SGHNT and CDR2 YYREEE (reference sequence). The CDR3 DNA reads TGTGCCAGCAGCTCCAACCGGGGAGGCTACACCTTC. This sequence encodes CASSSNRGGYTF.

The rearrangement links TRBV7-9 to TRBJ2-7, with TRBD1 matching over 8 bases. In germline, CDR1 is SEHNR, CDR2 FQNEAQ (reference sequence). The ends lost 5 bases at V and 1 base at J; junction bases unmatched: 7. This CDR3 comprises 15 residues. Here the CDR3 DNA reads TGTGCCAGCAGCGTATCCGGGACAGGTTCCTACGAGCAGTACTTC. Amino acid sequence: CASSVSGTGSYEQYF. The full variable domain, with the rest looked up from reference TRBV7-9 and TRBJ2-7, is DTGVSQNPRHKITKRGQNVTFRCDPISEHNRLYWYRQTLGQGPEFLTYFQNEAQLEKSRLLSDRFSAERPKGSFSTLEIQRTEQGDSAMYLCASSVSGTGSYEQYFGPGTRLTVT.

V is TRBV6-1 and J is TRBJ1-1; D gene uncertain. This CDR3 has 13 amino acids. Per germline, CDR1 MNHNS and CDR2 SASEGT. V lost 5 bases and J 1 base, leaving 8 bases between the germline ends. The CDR3 spells CASSLTENTEAFF. The CDR3 nucleotides are TGTGCCAGCAGTCTTACAGAGAACACTGAAGCTTTCTTT.